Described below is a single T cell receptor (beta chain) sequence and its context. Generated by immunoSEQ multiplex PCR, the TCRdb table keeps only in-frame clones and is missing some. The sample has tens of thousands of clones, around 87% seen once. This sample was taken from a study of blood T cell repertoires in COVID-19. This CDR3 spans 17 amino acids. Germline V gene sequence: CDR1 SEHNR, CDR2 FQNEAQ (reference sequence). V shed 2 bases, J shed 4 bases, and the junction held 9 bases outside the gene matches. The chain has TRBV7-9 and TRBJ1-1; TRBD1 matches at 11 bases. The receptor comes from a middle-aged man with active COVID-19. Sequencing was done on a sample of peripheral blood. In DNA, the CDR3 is TGTGCCAGCAGCTTATTGGGACAGGGGGGATCAGGCACTGAAGCTTTCTTT. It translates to CASSLLGQGGSGTEAFF.